A selection of T cell receptor beta chains follows, all from one sample in a study of blood T cell repertoires in COVID-19. Data came from immunoSEQ multiplex PCR; TCRdb stores just in-frame clones and leaves some out. The sample lists tens of thousands of clones; 80% were seen once. The sample was peripheral blood. The receptors come from a woman of 80 years or more with acute or convalescent COVID-19. CDR3s include the opening cysteine and the closing phenylalanine or tryptophan. A D gene is named only where the DNA matches it firmly. Only part of the rows carry a size: once, few, many, or a class if the clone is expanded.

j_gene: TRBJ1-2; abundance: NA; d_gene: TRBD1; v_gene: TRBV4-1; CDR3aa: CASSPPGTGFGYTF; CDR3nt: TGCGCCAGCAGCCCACCCGGGACAGGTTTCGGCTACACCTTC
j_gene: TRBJ1-5; abundance: NA; d_gene: NA; v_gene: TRBV6-5; CDR3aa: CASSRRQDSNQPQHF; CDR3nt: TGTGCCAGCAGTCGTCGACAGGATAGCAATCAGCCCCAGCATTTT
j_gene: TRBJ2-7; abundance: NA; d_gene: NA; v_gene: TRBV11-2; CDR3aa: CASSLNGLNEQYF; CDR3nt: TGTGCCAGCAGCTTAAACGGTCTAAACGAGCAGTACTTC
j_gene: TRBJ2-3; abundance: NA; d_gene: TRBD1; v_gene: TRBV5-4; CDR3aa: CASSVPGQGGDTQYF; CDR3nt: TGTGCCAGCAGCGTCCCGGGACAGGGAGGGGATACGCAGTATTTT
j_gene: TRBJ2-6; abundance: NA; d_gene: NA; v_gene: TRBV27; CDR3aa: CASSLYEAGANVLTF; CDR3nt: TGTGCCAGCAGTTTATATGAGGCGGGGGCCAACGTCCTGACTTTC
j_gene: TRBJ2-5; abundance: NA; d_gene: TRBD1; v_gene: TRBV5-1; CDR3aa: CASGQGAREETQYF; CDR3nt: TGCGCCAGCGGACAGGGGGCGCGGGAAGAGACCCAGTACTTC
j_gene: TRBJ1-1; abundance: NA; d_gene: TRBD1; v_gene: TRBV19; CDR3aa: CASSRPGGAGHTEAFF; CDR3nt: TGTGCCAGTAGTAGGCCAGGGGGCGCAGGGCACACTGAAGCTTTCTTT
j_gene: TRBJ2-1; abundance: NA; d_gene: NA; v_gene: TRBV12-5; CDR3aa: CASGLARLSSYNEQFF; CDR3nt: TGTGCTAGTGGTTTGGCGAGACTGAGCTCCTACAATGAGCAGTTCTTC
j_gene: TRBJ2-7; abundance: NA; d_gene: NA; v_gene: TRBV19; CDR3aa: CASSYTRPGEQYF; CDR3nt: TGTGCCAGTAGCTACACTAGGCCGGGGGAGCAGTACTTC
j_gene: TRBJ1-5; abundance: once; d_gene: TRBD1; v_gene: TRBV5-1; CDR3aa: CASSLGAGGSNQPQHF; CDR3nt: TGCGCCAGCAGCTTGGGGGCAGGGGGGAGCAATCAGCCCCAGCATTTT
j_gene: TRBJ1-1; abundance: NA; d_gene: TRBD1; v_gene: TRBV5-6; CDR3aa: CASSLDRGRVNTEAFF; CDR3nt: TGTGCCAGCAGCTTGGATAGGGGGCGCGTGAACACTGAAGCTTTCTTT
j_gene: TRBJ1-1; abundance: NA; d_gene: NA; v_gene: TRBV6-5; CDR3aa: CASSYSTQGETEAFF; CDR3nt: TGTGCCAGCAGTTACTCGACGCAGGGTGAGACTGAAGCTTTCTTT
j_gene: TRBJ1-1; abundance: NA; d_gene: NA; v_gene: TRBV27; CDR3aa: CASRGVTEAFF; CDR3nt: TGTGCCAGCAGAGGGGTTACTGAAGCTTTCTTT
j_gene: TRBJ2-5; abundance: NA; d_gene: TRBD1; v_gene: TRBV27; CDR3aa: CASSDTGVVGETQYF; CDR3nt: TGTGCCAGCAGTGACACAGGGGTGGTTGGAGAGACCCAGTACTTC
j_gene: TRBJ2-7; abundance: once; d_gene: TRBD1; v_gene: TRBV5-1; CDR3aa: CASSPGTGVYEQYF; CDR3nt: TGCGCCAGCAGCCCAGGGACAGGGGTCTACGAGCAGTACTTC
j_gene: TRBJ2-7; abundance: NA; d_gene: NA; v_gene: TRBV7-9; CDR3aa: CASTGAVSYEQYF; CDR3nt: TGTGCCAGTACGGGGGCAGTTTCCTACGAGCAGTACTTC